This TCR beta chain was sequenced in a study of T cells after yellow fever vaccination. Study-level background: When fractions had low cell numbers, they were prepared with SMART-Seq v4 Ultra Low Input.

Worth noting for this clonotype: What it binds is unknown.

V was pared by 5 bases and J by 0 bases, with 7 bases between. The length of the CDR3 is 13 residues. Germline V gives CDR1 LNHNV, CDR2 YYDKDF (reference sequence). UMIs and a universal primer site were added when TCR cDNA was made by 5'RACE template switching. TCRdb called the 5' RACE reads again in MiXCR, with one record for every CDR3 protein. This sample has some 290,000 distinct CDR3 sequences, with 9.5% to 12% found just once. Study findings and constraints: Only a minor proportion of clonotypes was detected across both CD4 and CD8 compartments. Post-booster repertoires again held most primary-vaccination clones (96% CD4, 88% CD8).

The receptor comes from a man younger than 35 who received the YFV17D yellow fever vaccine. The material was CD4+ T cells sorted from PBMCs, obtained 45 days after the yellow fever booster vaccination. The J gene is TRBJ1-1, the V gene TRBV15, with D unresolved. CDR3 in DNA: TGTGCCACCAGCCTAGGGTTGAACACTGAAGCTTTCTTT. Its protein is CATSLGLNTEAFF.